This is a list of T cell receptor beta chains from one sample in a study of blood T cell repertoires in COVID-19. Only in-frame clones appear in the TCRdb table, and some are missing; sequencing was by immunoSEQ multiplex PCR. The table has about 54,000 clones, 87% seen once; the top ten hold 7% to 9.5%. The sample was peripheral blood. The source is a man aged 45 to 65 with active COVID-19. Each CDR3 is given with its conserved first and last residue. D genes are given only for firm matches. Clone size is stated in some rows and not others, as once, few, many or a class when expanded.

TRBJ1-3,TRBV5-1,15,-,-,CASSDPQGSGNTIYF,TGCGCCAGCAGCGACCCCCAGGGTTCTGGAAACACCATATATTTT
TRBJ2-1,TRBV5-1,14,-,once,CASSLRAGDNEQFF,TGCGCCAGCAGCTTGAGAGCAGGGGACAATGAGCAGTTCTTC
TRBJ2-4,TRBV7-2,19,TRBD2,-,CASSLIHTSGRLAKNIQYF,TGTGCCAGCAGCTTAATTCACACTAGCGGGAGGCTAGCCAAAAACATTCAGTACTTC
TRBJ2-7,TRBV7-9,14,TRBD1,-,CASSLGRTGGEQYF,TGTGCCAGCAGCTTAGGACGGACAGGGGGCGAGCAGTACTTC
TRBJ2-7,TRBV30,15,TRBD2,-,CAWRSSGGPGNEQYF,TGTGCCTGGAGATCATCGGGGGGGCCTGGGAACGAGCAGTACTTC
TRBJ2-1,TRBV7-5,16,-,once,CVRSLERERTYNEQFF,TGTGTCAGAAGCTTAGAGAGGGAGCGTACCTACAATGAGCAGTTCTTC
TRBJ2-5,TRBV19,17,TRBD2,-,CASSARLAGGLQETQYF,TGTGCCAGTAGTGCCCGACTAGCGGGGGGTCTTCAAGAGACCCAGTACTTC
TRBJ2-7,TRBV5-1,15,-,-,CASRGGAPLTYEQYF,TGCGCCAGCAGGGGGGGGGCCCCGTTAACCTACGAGCAGTACTTC
TRBJ2-7,TRBV28,14,TRBD1,-,CASSVRQGAGEQYF,TGTGCCAGCAGCGTCAGACAGGGGGCGGGAGAGCAGTACTTC
TRBJ1-1,TRBV30,15,-,-,CAWSVQGARRTEAFF,TGTGCCTGGAGTGTACAAGGAGCCAGGAGGACTGAAGCTTTCTTT
TRBJ2-5,TRBV5-6,13,-,-,CASGKGSQETQYF,TGTGCCAGCGGGAAGGGGTCCCAAGAGACCCAGTACTTC
TRBJ2-2,TRBV18,16,-,-,CASAMYSGAQTGELFF,TGTGCCAGCGCGATGTACTCGGGAGCCCAAACCGGGGAGCTGTTTTTT
TRBJ1-2,TRBV7-2,15,-,-,CASSLALRQADGYTF,TGTGCCAGCAGCTTAGCGCTCCGACAGGCGGATGGCTACACCTTC
TRBJ2-6,TRBV9,16,TRBD1,once,CASSPNRGLGANVLTF,TGTGCCAGCAGCCCAAACAGGGGGCTTGGGGCCAACGTCCTGACTTTC
TRBJ2-7,TRBV6-5,14,-,once,CASMSVAFTYEQYF,TGTGCCAGCATGTCGGTTGCCTTTACCTACGAGCAGTACTTC
TRBJ2-5,TRBV3-1/TRBV3-2,16,TRBD2,-,CASSPALAEYQETQYF,TGTGCCAGCAGCCCAGCCCTAGCGGAGTATCAAGAGACCCAGTACTTC
TRBJ2-1,TRBV5-1,14,-,-,CASSPVGSYNEQFF,TGCGCCAGCAGCCCCGTCGGCTCCTACAATGAGCAGTTCTTC
TRBJ2-7,TRBV7-2,18,TRBD2,-,CASSTYLASGSEVYEQYF,TGTGCCAGCAGCACTTATTTGGCTAGCGGGAGTGAGGTCTACGAGCAGTACTTC
TRBJ2-3,TRBV3-1/TRBV3-2,12,TRBD1,-,CASSMTGDGQYF,TGTGCCAGCAGCATGACAGGGGACGGTCAGTATTTT
TRBJ1-2,TRBV6-2/TRBV6-3,14,-,-,CASSFNRVFYGYTF,TGTGCCAGCAGTTTTAACAGGGTCTTCTATGGCTACACCTTC
TRBJ1-5,TRBV12-3/TRBV12-4,13,TRBD1,-,CASRGTGDQPQHF,TGTGCCAGCAGAGGGACAGGGGATCAGCCCCAGCATTTT
TRBJ1-6,TRBV9,16,-,-,CASSGGADSYNSPLHF,TGTGCCAGCAGCGGCGGGGCCGACTCCTATAATTCACCCCTCCACTTT
TRBJ2-2,TRBV6-4,16,-,-,CASSLQGGTNTGELFF,TGTGCCAGCAGCCTCCAGGGTGGCACGAACACCGGGGAGCTGTTTTTT
TRBJ2-5,TRBV7-2,19,TRBD2,-,CASSPLGLAGGPTQETQYF,TGTGCCAGCAGCCCTTTGGGACTAGCGGGGGGACCAACCCAAGAGACCCAGTACTTC
TRBJ1-1,TRBV5-1,14,TRBD1,-,CASSMTGANTEAFF,TGCGCCAGCAGTATGACAGGGGCAAACACTGAAGCTTTCTTT
TRBJ1-1,TRBV18,15,TRBD1,-,CASSPYSGQGAEAFF,TGTGCCAGCTCACCTTACAGCGGTCAGGGGGCTGAAGCTTTCTTT
TRBJ2-7,TRBV28,16,TRBD2,-,CASRFGTSGSKYEQYF,TGTGCCAGCAGATTCGGGACTAGCGGGAGTAAGTACGAGCAGTACTTC
TRBJ1-5,TRBV5-6,16,-,few,CASTLQRTDSNQPQHF,TGTGCCAGCACCTTACAACGGACAGATAGCAATCAGCCCCAGCATTTT
TRBJ1-6,TRBV7-9,12,-,-,CASSVQGRGLHF,TGTGCCAGCAGCGTACAGGGAAGGGGCCTCCACTTT
TRBJ2-1,TRBV30,15,TRBD2,-,CAWSPTSGGNNEQFF,TGTGCCTGGAGCCCCACTAGCGGGGGGAATAATGAGCAGTTCTTC
TRBJ1-3,TRBV7-2,13,-,-,CASTNRNGNTIYF,TGTGCCAGCACCAACAGGAACGGAAACACCATATATTTT
TRBJ1-2,TRBV2,13,-,-,CASSAGERYGYTF,TGTGCCAGCAGTGCCGGGGAGAGGTATGGCTACACCTTC
TRBJ2-1,TRBV4-1,14,-,few,CASSQGRTYNEQFF,TGCGCCAGCAGCCAGGGGCGCACCTACAATGAGCAGTTCTTC
TRBJ2-7,TRBV29-1,17,TRBD2,-,CSVEDQREGRLVEEQYF,TGCAGCGTTGAAGATCAGCGGGAGGGCCGGTTAGTGGAAGAGCAGTACTTC
TRBJ2-2,TRBV6-5,14,-,-,CASSYEGWAGELFF,TGTGCCAGCAGTTACGAGGGCTGGGCCGGGGAGCTGTTTTTT
TRBJ2-1,TRBV11-3,15,-,-,CASSHREPPRNEQFF,TGTGCCAGCAGCCACCGGGAGCCGCCGCGCAATGAGCAGTTCTTC
TRBJ1-4,TRBV7-9,15,-,-,CASSVRQAPVEKLFF,TGTGCCAGCAGCGTTCGACAAGCCCCAGTTGAAAAACTGTTTTTT
TRBJ2-3,TRBV7-6,16,TRBD1,-,CASSSDGTGGLDTQYF,TGTGCCAGCAGCTCAGACGGGACAGGGGGCCTAGATACGCAGTATTTT
TRBJ2-7,TRBV6-1,14,TRBD1,-,CASSEGDRVYEQYF,TGTGCCAGCAGTGAAGGAGACAGGGTATACGAGCAGTACTTC
TRBJ2-2,TRBV6-2/TRBV6-3,12,-,-,CASSFGTGELFF,TGTGCCAGCAGTTTCGGCACCGGGGAGCTGTTTTTT
TRBJ2-1,TRBV11-2,16,TRBD2,-,CASSTVLAKPDNEQFF,TGTGCCAGCAGCACCGTACTAGCGAAACCAGACAATGAGCAGTTCTTC
TRBJ2-5,TRBV7-9,16,-,-,CASSPHVTGRGETQYF,TGTGCCAGCAGCCCGCACGTAACAGGGCGCGGGGAGACCCAGTACTTC
TRBJ2-7,TRBV28,16,TRBD2,few,CARRVLSGLATYEQYF,TGTGCCAGACGCGTTCTAAGTGGACTAGCGACCTACGAGCAGTACTTC